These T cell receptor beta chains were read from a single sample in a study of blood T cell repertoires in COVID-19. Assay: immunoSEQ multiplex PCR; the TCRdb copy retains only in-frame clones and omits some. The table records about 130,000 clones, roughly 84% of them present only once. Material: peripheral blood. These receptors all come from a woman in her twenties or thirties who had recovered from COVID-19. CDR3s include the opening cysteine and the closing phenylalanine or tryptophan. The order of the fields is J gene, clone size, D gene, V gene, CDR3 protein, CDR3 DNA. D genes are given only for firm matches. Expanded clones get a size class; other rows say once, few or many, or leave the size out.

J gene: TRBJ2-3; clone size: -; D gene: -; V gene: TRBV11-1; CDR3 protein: CASSLFELGTDTQYF; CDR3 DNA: TGTGCCAGCAGCTTATTCGAACTTGGCACAGATACGCAGTATTTT
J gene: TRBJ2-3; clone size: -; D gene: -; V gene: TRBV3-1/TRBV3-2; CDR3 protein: CASSGDSRRGTDTQYF; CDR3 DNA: TGTGCCAGCAGCGGTGACAGTCGGAGGGGCACAGATACGCAGTATTTT
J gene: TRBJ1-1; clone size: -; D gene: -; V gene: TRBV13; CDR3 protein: CASNGARPPGDTEAFF; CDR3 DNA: TGTGCCAGCAACGGGGCCAGGCCACCGGGGGACACTGAAGCTTTCTTT
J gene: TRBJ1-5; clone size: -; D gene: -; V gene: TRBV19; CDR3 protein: CASSGRPQGNQPQHF; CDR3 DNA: TGTGCCAGTAGTGGCAGACCCCAGGGCAATCAGCCCCAGCATTTT
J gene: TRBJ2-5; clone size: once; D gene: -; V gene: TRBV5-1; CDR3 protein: CASSKSPGGQETQYF; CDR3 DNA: TGCGCCAGCAGCAAATCCCCCGGGGGTCAAGAGACCCAGTACTTC
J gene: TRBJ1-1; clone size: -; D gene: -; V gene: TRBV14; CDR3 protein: CASSQHGGAEAFF; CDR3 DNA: TGTGCCAGCAGCCAGCACGGGGGGGCTGAAGCTTTCTTT
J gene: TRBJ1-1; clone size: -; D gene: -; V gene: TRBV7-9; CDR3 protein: CASSADSVNTEAFF; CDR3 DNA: TGTGCCAGCAGCGCAGACAGTGTGAACACTGAAGCTTTCTTT
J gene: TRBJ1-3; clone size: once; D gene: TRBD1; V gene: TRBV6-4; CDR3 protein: CASFEPPGQGDWAGNTIYF; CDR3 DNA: TGTGCCAGCTTCGAACCACCGGGACAGGGGGACTGGGCTGGAAACACCATATATTTT
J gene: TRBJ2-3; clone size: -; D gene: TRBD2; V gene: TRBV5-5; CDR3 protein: CASSLATSGGSDTQYF; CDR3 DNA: TGTGCCAGCAGCTTGGCTACTAGCGGGGGGTCAGATACGCAGTATTTT
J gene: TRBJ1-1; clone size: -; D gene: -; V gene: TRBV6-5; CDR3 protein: CASSWTGSTEAFF; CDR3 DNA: TGTGCCAGCAGTTGGACTGGGAGCACTGAAGCTTTCTTT
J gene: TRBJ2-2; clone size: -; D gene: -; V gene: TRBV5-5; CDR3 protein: CASSPQNYAANTGELFF; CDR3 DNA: TGTGCCAGCAGCCCACAAAACTACGCCGCGAACACCGGGGAGCTGTTTTTT
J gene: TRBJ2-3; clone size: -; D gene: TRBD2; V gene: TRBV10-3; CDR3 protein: CAMQRELSTDTQYF; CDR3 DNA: TGTGCCATGCAGCGGGAGTTGAGCACAGATACGCAGTATTTT
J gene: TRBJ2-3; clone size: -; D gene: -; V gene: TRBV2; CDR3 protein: CASSEETDTQYF; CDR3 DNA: TGTGCCAGCAGTGAGGAGACAGATACGCAGTATTTT
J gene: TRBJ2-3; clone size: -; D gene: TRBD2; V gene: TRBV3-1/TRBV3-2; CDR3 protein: CASSRHGLAGNTDTQYF; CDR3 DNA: TGTGCCAGCAGCCGCCACGGACTAGCGGGGAACACAGATACGCAGTATTTT
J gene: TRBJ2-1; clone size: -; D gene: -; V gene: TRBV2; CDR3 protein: CASRRGGNNEQFF; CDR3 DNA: TGTGCCAGCAGGCGGGGAGGCAACAATGAGCAGTTCTTC
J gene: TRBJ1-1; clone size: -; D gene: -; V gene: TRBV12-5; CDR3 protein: CASGLGGGGRNTEAFF; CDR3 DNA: TGTGCTAGTGGTTTGGGGGGAGGGGGTCGGAACACTGAAGCTTTCTTT
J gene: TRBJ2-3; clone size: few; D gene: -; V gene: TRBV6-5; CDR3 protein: CASSYSADFYTDTQYF; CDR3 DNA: TGTGCCAGCAGTTACTCGGCGGACTTTTACACAGATACGCAGTATTTT
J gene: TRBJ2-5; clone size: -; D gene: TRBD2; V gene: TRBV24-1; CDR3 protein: CATSDPGRGETQYF; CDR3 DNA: TGTGCCACCAGTGATCCCGGGAGGGGAGAGACCCAGTACTTC
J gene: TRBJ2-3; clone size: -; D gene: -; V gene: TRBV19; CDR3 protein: CASKLDGTPIPDTQYF; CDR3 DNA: TGTGCCAGTAAACTCGACGGGACACCGATTCCAGATACGCAGTATTTT
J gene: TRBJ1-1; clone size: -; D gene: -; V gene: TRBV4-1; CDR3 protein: CASSPRNPGRTEAFF; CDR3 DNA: TGCGCCAGCAGCCCACGAAATCCGGGGAGAACTGAAGCTTTCTTT
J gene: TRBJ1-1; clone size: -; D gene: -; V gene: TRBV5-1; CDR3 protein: CASSLEQGRTEAFF; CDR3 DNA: TGCGCCAGCAGCTTGGAACAGGGTAGGACTGAAGCTTTCTTT
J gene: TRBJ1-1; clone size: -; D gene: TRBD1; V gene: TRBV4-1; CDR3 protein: CASSQVGMTGGGRNTEAFF; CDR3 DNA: TGCGCCAGCAGCCAAGTAGGGATGACAGGGGGCGGTCGGAACACTGAAGCTTTCTTT
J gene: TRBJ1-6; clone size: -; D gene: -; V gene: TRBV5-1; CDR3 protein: CASSLQGENSPLHF; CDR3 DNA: TGCGCCAGCAGCTTACAGGGCGAAAATTCACCCCTCCACTTT
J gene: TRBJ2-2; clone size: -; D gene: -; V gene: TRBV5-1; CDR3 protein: CASSLAGGPGELFF; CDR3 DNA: TGCGCCAGCAGCTTGGCCGGGGGACCCGGGGAGCTGTTTTTT
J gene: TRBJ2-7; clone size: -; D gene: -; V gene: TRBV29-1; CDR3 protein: CSVQDSAGYEQYF; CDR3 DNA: TGCAGCGTACAAGACAGTGCTGGCTACGAGCAGTACTTC
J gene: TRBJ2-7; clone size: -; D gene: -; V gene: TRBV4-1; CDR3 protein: CASSLRIQGLYEQYF; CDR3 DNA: TGCGCCAGCAGCCTCAGGATACAGGGTTTGTACGAGCAGTACTTC
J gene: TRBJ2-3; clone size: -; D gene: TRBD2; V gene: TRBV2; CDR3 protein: CASRGGTSADTQYF; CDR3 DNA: TGTGCCAGCAGGGGGGGGACTAGTGCAGATACGCAGTATTTT
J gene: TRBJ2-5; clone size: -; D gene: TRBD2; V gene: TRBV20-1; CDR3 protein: CSASREGGPETQYF; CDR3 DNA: TGCAGTGCTAGTCGGGAGGGGGGACCAGAGACCCAGTACTTC
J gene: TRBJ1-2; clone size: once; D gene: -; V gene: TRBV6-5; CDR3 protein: CASSPQASGYGYTF; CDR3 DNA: TGTGCCAGCAGTCCACAGGCTTCTGGCTATGGCTACACCTTC
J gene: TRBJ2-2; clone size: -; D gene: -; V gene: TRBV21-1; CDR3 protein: CASSKGQRGPDRTGELFF; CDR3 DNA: TGTGCCAGCAGCAAAGGACAGCGGGGTCCCGACAGAACCGGGGAGCTGTTTTTT
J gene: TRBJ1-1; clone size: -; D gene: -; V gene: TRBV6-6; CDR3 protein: CATNDKENTEAFF; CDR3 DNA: TGTGCCACCAATGACAAAGAGAACACTGAAGCTTTCTTT
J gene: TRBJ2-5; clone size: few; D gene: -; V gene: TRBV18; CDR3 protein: CASSPPKGAGQQETQYF; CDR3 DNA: TGTGCCAGCTCACCACCGAAAGGGGCAGGGCAACAAGAGACCCAGTACTTC
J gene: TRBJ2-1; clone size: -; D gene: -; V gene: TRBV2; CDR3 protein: CASSEFLSSYNEQFF; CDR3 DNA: TGTGCCAGCAGTGAATTTTTGAGCTCCTACAATGAGCAGTTCTTC
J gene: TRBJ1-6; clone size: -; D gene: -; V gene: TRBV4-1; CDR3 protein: CASSQEPGSNSPLHF; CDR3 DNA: TGCGCCAGCAGCCAAGAGCCGGGGAGTAATTCACCCCTCCACTTT
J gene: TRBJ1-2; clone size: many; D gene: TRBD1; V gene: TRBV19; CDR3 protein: CASSSTGGTGYTF; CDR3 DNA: TGTGCCAGTAGTAGTACAGGGGGCACTGGCTACACCTTC
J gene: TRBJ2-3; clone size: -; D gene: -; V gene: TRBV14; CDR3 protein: CASSRRTVSTDTQYF; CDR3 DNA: TGTGCCAGCAGCCGAAGGACAGTTAGCACAGATACGCAGTATTTT
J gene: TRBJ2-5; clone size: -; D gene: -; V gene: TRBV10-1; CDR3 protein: CASSDTGLGEQETQYF; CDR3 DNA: TGCGCCAGCAGTGATACAGGGCTTGGTGAGCAAGAGACCCAGTACTTC
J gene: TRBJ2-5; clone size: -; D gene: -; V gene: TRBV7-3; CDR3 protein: CASSRGGPQETQYF; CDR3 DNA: TGTGCCAGCAGCCGAGGCGGCCCCCAAGAGACCCAGTACTTC
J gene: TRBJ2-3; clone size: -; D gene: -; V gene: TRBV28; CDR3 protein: CASSLQGATDTQYF; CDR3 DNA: TGTGCCAGCAGTTTGCAAGGGGCCACAGATACGCAGTATTTT
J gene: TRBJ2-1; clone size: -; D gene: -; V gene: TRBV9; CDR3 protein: CASSVAEGGNEQFF; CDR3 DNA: TGTGCCAGCAGCGTAGCTGAAGGGGGCAATGAGCAGTTCTTC
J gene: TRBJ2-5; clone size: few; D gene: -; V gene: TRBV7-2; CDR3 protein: CASSYSRGETQYF; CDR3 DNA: TGTGCCAGCAGCTACTCGCGGGGAGAGACCCAGTACTTC
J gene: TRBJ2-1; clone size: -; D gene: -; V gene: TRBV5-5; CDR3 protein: CASSFRDNNEQFF; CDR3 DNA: TGTGCCAGCAGCTTCCGGGACAACAATGAGCAGTTCTTC
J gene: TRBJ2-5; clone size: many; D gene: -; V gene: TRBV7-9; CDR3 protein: CASSPRRGGTAKETQYF; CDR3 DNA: TGTGCCAGCAGCCCCAGGAGGGGCGGGACAGCTAAAGAGACCCAGTACTTC
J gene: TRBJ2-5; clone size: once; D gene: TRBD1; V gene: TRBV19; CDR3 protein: CASSFLAGGSGETQYF; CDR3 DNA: TGTGCCAGTAGCTTCCTGGCAGGGGGTTCTGGGGAGACCCAGTACTTC
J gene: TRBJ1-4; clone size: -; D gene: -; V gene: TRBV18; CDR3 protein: CASSPSVLDEKLFF; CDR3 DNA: TGTGCCAGCTCACCCTCAGTTCTTGATGAAAAACTGTTTTTT
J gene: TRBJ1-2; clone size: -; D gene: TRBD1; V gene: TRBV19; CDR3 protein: CASSTQNTGGYGYTF; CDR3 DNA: TGTGCCAGTAGTACCCAGAATACAGGGGGCTATGGCTACACCTTC
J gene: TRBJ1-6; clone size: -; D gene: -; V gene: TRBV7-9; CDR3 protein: CASSRENSPLHF; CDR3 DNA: TGTGCCAGCAGCCGGGAGAATTCACCCCTCCACTTT
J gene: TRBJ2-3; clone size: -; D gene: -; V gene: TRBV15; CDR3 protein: CATSPEGVGTDTQYF; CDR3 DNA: TGTGCCACCAGCCCAGAGGGGGTAGGCACAGATACGCAGTATTTT
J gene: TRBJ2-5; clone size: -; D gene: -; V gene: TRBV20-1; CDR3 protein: CSASRSQETQYF; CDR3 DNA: TGCAGTGCTAGTCGCAGCCAAGAGACCCAGTACTTC
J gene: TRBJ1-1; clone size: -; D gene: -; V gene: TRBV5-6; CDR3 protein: CASSGLTGLSQAFF; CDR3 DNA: TGTGCCAGCAGCGGGCTCACTGGGTTATCCCAGGCTTTCTTT
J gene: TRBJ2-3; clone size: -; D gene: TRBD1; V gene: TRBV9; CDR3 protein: CASSEEGGGDTDTQYF; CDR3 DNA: TGTGCCAGCAGCGAGGAAGGGGGCGGTGATACAGATACGCAGTATTTT